The present TCR beta chain was sequenced within a study of tumor-infiltrating lymphocytes in primary liver carcinoma (dated by TCRdb to about 2017). Regarding the complete study: Hepatocellular carcinoma (four) or combined HCC and intrahepatic cholangiocarcinoma (one) was present in the five patients, who were three men and two women aged 30 to 69 years. The five patients had tumors of stage T1-T3 N0M0, with maximum diameters ranging from roughly 4.2 to 10 cm. Roughly 3.5 to 8 million productive TCRbeta reads were obtained per sample, and no significant difference in read depth was found between tissue types. TCRbeta repertoire sequencing, expression microarrays and whole-exome sequencing were combined in the study across five regions of each liver tumor, with adjacent normal tissue and blood also included. A total of roughly 35 specimens from 5 patients underwent TCRbeta repertoire sequencing, comprising approximately 25 tumor regions, 5 adjacent noncancerous liver tissues and 5 peripheral blood samples. To link TCRbeta repertoire diversity with the local molecular phenotype, the approximately 23 tumor region samples were profiled using Agilent mRNA microarrays. Repertoires from technical replicates were highly reproducible, with mean shared-clone rates about 0.88 and correlation coefficients above 0.95.

Using a constant-region primer and ProtoScript II reverse transcriptase, TCRbeta-specific cDNA was reverse-transcribed from 400 to 550 ng total RNA. Three nested multiplex PCR rounds, following a slightly modified ARM-PCR procedure, were used to build the TCRbeta libraries. Each of the first two PCR rounds ran for roughly 11 cycles and used multiplex TRBV1-TRBV30 forward primers together with a Cbeta reverse primer. A final 25-cycle PCR with Deep VentR polymerase added sample barcodes and Illumina adapters. Before sequencing, amplicons of 200-500 bp were gel-purified using a QIAquick gel extraction kit. TCRbeta amplicons were sequenced on an Illumina HiSeq 2500 with 250-bp paired-end reads. The authors processed their data as follows. Quality trimming of reads was performed with Trimmomatic v0.33, and paired reads were merged with FLASH v1.2.11 so that full CDR3 sequences could be recovered. V, D and J germline segments were assigned to the rearranged TCRbeta sequences by MiGEC v1.2.1b. VDJtools v1.0.0 computed clonotype statistics and Shannon-Wiener diversity indices. Except for diversity analysis, only each sample's 250 most abundant clonotypes were used in subsequent analyses to reduce sampling bias. Through fastp at Q25 and MiXCR, TCRdb rebuilt clones from the public reads, retaining in-frame beta chains. For every CDR3 protein sequence, its rows merge into one entry that carries the most common genes and DNA. TCRdb's processing, not the study's, gives the V and J calls here. Across this sample there are 100,000 to 150,000 distinct CDR3 sequences, with 64% seen only once. The ten biggest clones cover 8.4% of the sample.

Including the terminal cysteine and phenylalanine, the CDR3 comprises 15 residues. The read is trimmed to its CDR3 DNA, 45 bases read in frame from base 1. CDR1 is given as SQVTM and CDR2 as ANQGSEA, both from the germline V gene. The paper as a whole reports these results and caveats: Because only the TCR beta chain was sequenced and unpaired alpha chains were not captured, true repertoire diversity is likely underestimated. The top 250 clones accounted for a significantly greater share of the repertoire in tumors than in blood (p = 0.039). Repertoire overlap was higher between tumor regions (mean approximately 36%) than tumor-adjacent (roughly 17%) or tumor-blood (approximately 14%) pairs, consistent with antigen-driven expansion. Just about 7-25% of top clones turned up in all five regions of a tumor, which suggests spatial heterogeneity among tumor-infiltrating T cells. Because the samples were bulk and unsorted, CD4+ and CD8+ T cell repertoires could not be compared. The study included only a few patients, and the authors note findings should be validated in a larger study.

Total RNA and DNA were co-extracted without cell sorting from approximately 20-30 mg of bulk tissue using the AllPrep DNA/RNA mini kit. Surgical resection was performed in China between 2015 and early 2016 on about 5 patients with histopathologically diagnosed primary liver carcinoma. Chronic HBV infection was present in the patients, and the patients were treatment-naive at sampling. Five spatially separated regions were sampled per tumor: superior, inferior, left-lateral and right-lateral poles, plus the tumor centre. According to histology, viable tumor cells made up more than 75% of every tumor sample. Each fresh piece of tumor and adjacent tissue was cut in two, with one half stored in RNAlater at -80 degrees C and the other half sent for histology. As concerns this clonotype: Its specific antigen is unknown. The junction and the germline gene differ at one end; a read error may be behind it.

The chain was built from TRBV29-1 and TRBJ1-1, with TRBD1 perhaps the D gene, on 6 matching bases. This sequence was found in a woman in her sixties or seventies with primary liver carcinoma and hepatitis B virus infection. The sample was liver tumor tissue from sampling region 3. The sample's cell subset or site, from its label and the paper: tumor region T3, left-lateral pole. The encoded CDR3 is CSVPILTGVNTKAFF. The DNA sequence is TGCAGTGTTCCCATCCTGACAGGCGTGAACACTAAAGCTTTCTTT.